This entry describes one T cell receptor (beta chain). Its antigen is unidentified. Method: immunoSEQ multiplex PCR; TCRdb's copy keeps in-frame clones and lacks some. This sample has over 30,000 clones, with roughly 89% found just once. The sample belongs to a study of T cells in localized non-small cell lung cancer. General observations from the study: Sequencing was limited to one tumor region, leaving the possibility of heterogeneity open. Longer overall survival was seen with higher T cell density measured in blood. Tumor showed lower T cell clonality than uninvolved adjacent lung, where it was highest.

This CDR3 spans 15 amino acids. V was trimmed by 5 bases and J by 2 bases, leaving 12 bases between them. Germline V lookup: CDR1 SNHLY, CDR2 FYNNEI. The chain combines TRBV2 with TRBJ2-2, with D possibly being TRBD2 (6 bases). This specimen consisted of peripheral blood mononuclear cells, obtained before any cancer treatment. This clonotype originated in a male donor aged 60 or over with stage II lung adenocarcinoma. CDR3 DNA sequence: TGTGCCAGCAGTTTTCGGAGGGTAAACACCGGGGAGCTGTTTTTT. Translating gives CASSFRRVNTGELFF.